This TCR beta chain was retrieved from a study of human T cells and chemical hapten exposure. About the study: Small volume differences among pooled libraries mainly caused per-sample TCR yield variation.

One entry per CDR3 protein results from TCRdb running MiXCR on the RACE reads. This sample has 200,000 to 300,000 distinct CDR3 sequences, with 7% to 10% found just once. Specified time point: pre-sensitization, week 0. As to treatment: therapeutic diphenylcyclopropenone sensitization with weekly scalp DPC. The sequencing used whole blood, collected in connection with sensitization to the hapten diphenylcyclopropenone (DPC). The sequence was collected from a woman aged 35 to 49 with alopecia areata. Some clones in this sample may be carry-over from other donors' samples.

The CDR3 spells CASRRAADTQYF. CDR3 DNA sequence: TGTGCCAGCAGGCGGGCGGCAGATACGCAGTATTTT. The V and J genes are TRBV6-2 or TRBV6-3 and TRBJ2-3; TRBD2 is a possible D gene (5 bases). There are 12 residues in the CDR3. Trimming took 6 bases from V and 4 from J, leaving 8 bases between them. Germline values: CDR1 MNHEY, CDR2 SVGEGT.